A selection of T cell receptor beta chains follows, all from one sample in a study of OX40 agonist ivuxolimab in advanced cancers. Here immunoSEQ multiplex PCR was the method, and the copy in TCRdb shows in-frame clones only, minus some. The table records tens of thousands of clones, roughly 94% of them present only once. Sequences were derived from CD4+ or CD8+ T cells sorted from blood, sampled in a trial of the OX40 agonist ivuxolimab. These receptors were obtained from an adult with an advanced solid tumor such as melanoma, head and neck, liver or kidney cancer. Both conserved end residues are part of each CDR3. D genes are given only for firm matches.

j_gene | v_gene | d_gene | CDR3nt | CDR3aa
TRBJ2-7 | TRBV5-1 | - | TGCGCCAGCAGCTTGGGCGGGCTTGGGGGTACGGACGAGCAGTACTTC | CASSLGGLGGTDEQYF
TRBJ1-5 | TRBV6-6 | - | TGTGCCAGCAGGACCAGTACTTATAGCAATCAGCCCCAGCATTTT | CASRTSTYSNQPQHF
TRBJ2-3 | TRBV11-2 | - | TGTGCCAGCGGTCGACAGATAACAGATACGCAGTATTTT | CASGRQITDTQYF
TRBJ1-1 | TRBV19 | - | TGTGCCAGTAGTATGAACACTGAAGCTTTCTTT | CASSMNTEAFF
TRBJ2-7 | TRBV9 | - | TGTGCCAGCAGCGCCCCTCGGCAGGGTGGGTCCTACGAGCAGTACTTC | CASSAPRQGGSYEQYF
TRBJ2-5 | TRBV7-2 | TRBD2 | TGTGCCAGCAGCTACCTAGCGGAGAAGACCCAGTACTTC | CASSYLAEKTQYF
TRBJ2-3 | TRBV27 | TRBD1 | TGTGCCAGCAGTTCACCGGGACAGGCTCCAGATACGCAGTATTTT | CASSSPGQAPDTQYF
TRBJ2-7 | TRBV7-9 | - | TGTGCCAGCAGCTCCCGACTAGGTGTCGGCGAGCAGTACTTC | CASSSRLGVGEQYF
TRBJ2-2 | TRBV18 | - | TGTGCCAGCTCACTCAATAATCCTTGGACGGCGGAGAACACCGGGGAGCTGTTTTTT | CASSLNNPWTAENTGELFF
TRBJ1-2 | TRBV6-5 | TRBD1 | TGTGCCAGCAGTCTGGACAGGGACACTAACTATGGCTACACCTTC | CASSLDRDTNYGYTF